The source of this T cell receptor beta chain is a study of Tregs in tolerant kidney transplant recipients. Study results and limitations: Activated donor B cell expansion appeared to reveal the most relevant donor-specific TCRbeta repertoire. Biological reproducibility was not directly addressed, but technical replication error appeared minimal. Donor-specific Treg expansion exceeded global Treg expansion in tolerant patients, suggesting antigen drive.

The method was immunoSEQ multiplex PCR; TCRdb's version includes in-frame clones alone and lacks a portion of them. This listing includes approximately 30,000 clones. Related graft donors supplied nonmyeloablative bone marrow transplants, and mixed chimerism was transient. Unstimulated Tregs (CD4+CD25+CD127-) and CD4+CD25- non-Tregs were sorted from PBMCs. CDR3 length: 14 amino acids. CDR1 SGHDT and CDR2 YYEEEE come from the germline V gene. V shed 4 bases and J shed 3 bases, with 14 bases lying between them. Points on this clone: Its specificity is not known. The DNA ends 3 residues before the CDR3 does, and the rest of the CDR3 is filled in from the germline J gene.

The sequencing here drew on CD4+ T cells from blood (PBMCs), taken 24 months after the transplant. This chain connects TRBV5-6 to TRBJ2-7; a weak D match, TRBD1 (5 bases). This clonotype was sampled from a human patient who received a combined kidney and bone marrow transplant. Some T cells may be graft donor cells. This CDR3 reads CASSQGTGNYEQYF. CDR3 DNA (partial): TGTGCCAGCAGCCAGGGCACAGGAAACTACGAG.